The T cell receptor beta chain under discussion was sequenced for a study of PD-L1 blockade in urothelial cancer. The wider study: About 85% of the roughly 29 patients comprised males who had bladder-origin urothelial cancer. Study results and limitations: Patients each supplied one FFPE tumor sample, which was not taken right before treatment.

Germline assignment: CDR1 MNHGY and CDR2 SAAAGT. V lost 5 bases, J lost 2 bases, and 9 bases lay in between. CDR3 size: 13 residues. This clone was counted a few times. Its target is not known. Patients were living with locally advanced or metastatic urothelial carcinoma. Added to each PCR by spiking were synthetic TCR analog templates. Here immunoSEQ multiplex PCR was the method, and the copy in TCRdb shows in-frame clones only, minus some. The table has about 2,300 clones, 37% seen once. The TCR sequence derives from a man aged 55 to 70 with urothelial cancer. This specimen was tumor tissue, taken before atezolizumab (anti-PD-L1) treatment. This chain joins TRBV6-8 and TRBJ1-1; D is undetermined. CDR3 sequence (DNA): TGTGCCAGCAGTACACAATCAAACACTGAAGCTTTCTTT. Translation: CASSTQSNTEAFF.